The rows below give T cell receptor beta chains drawn from one sample of a study of control samples from healthy donors and cancer patients. Here immunoSEQ multiplex PCR was the method, and the copy in TCRdb shows in-frame clones only, minus some. The repertoire holds about 110,000 clones, with around 80% as singletons. The material sequenced was blood. The receptors come from a man aged 18 to 30 in good health. CDR3s include the opening cysteine and the closing phenylalanine or tryptophan. A D gene is named only where the DNA matches it firmly. Not every row has a clone size; where given, it reads once, few, many or a size class.

d_call j_call v_call clone_size cdr3_aa cdr3_nt
NA TRBJ1-2 TRBV2 NA CASSEQPGNYGYTF TGTGCCAGCAGTGAACAGCCTGGCAACTATGGCTACACCTTC
NA TRBJ2-7 TRBV2 NA CASSEAPTTTYEQYF TGTGCCAGCAGTGAAGCGCCGACTACGACCTACGAGCAGTACTTC
TRBD1 TRBJ1-3 TRBV6-5 once CASSPRDSGNTIYF TGTGCCAGCAGTCCACGGGACAGTGGAAACACCATATATTTT
NA TRBJ1-1 TRBV18 few CASSPNGLNTEAFF TGTGCCAGCTCACCAAATGGATTGAACACTGAAGCTTTCTTT
NA TRBJ2-3 TRBV27 NA CASSRGAWGTDTQYF TGTGCCAGCAGCAGGGGGGCTTGGGGCACAGATACGCAGTATTTT
NA TRBJ1-1 TRBV6-5 NA CASSSDRLNTEAFF TGTGCCAGCAGTTCGGACAGATTGAACACTGAAGCTTTCTTT
TRBD1 TRBJ1-2 TRBV5-8 NA CASSPGTGGYGYTF TGTGCCAGCAGCCCCGGGACAGGGGGCTATGGCTACACCTTC
NA TRBJ2-1 TRBV7-9 NA CASSLDGYNEQFF TGTGCCAGCAGCTTAGACGGTTACAATGAGCAGTTCTTC
NA TRBJ1-5 TRBV6-1 NA CASSELWQGSNQPQHF TGTGCCAGCAGTGAACTATGGCAGGGAAGCAATCAGCCCCAGCATTTT
NA TRBJ1-3 TRBV11-2 NA CASSPVGNTIYF TGTGCCAGCAGCCCAGTCGGAAACACCATATATTTT
NA TRBJ1-1 TRBV28 few CASSRGGILILNTEAFF TGTGCCAGCAGTCGGGGAGGGATCTTGATATTGAACACTGAAGCTTTCTTT
NA TRBJ2-3 TRBV7-2 NA CASSLGLTDTQYF TGTGCCAGCAGCTTGGGCCTCACAGATACGCAGTATTTT
NA TRBJ2-1 TRBV4-1 NA CASSQVLQGINEQFF TGCGCCAGCAGCCAAGTTCTTCAGGGTATCAATGAGCAGTTCTTC
NA TRBJ2-1 TRBV15 NA CATSPRKGNEQFF TGTGCCACCAGCCCCCGAAAGGGAAATGAGCAGTTCTTC
TRBD2 TRBJ2-3 TRBV4-1 NA CASSDGGADTQYF TGCGCCAGCAGCGACGGGGGGGCAGATACGCAGTATTTT
TRBD1 TRBJ2-2 TRBV5-1 NA CASRTGDRENTGELFF TGCGCCAGTAGAACCGGGGACAGGGAGAACACCGGGGAGCTGTTTTTT
NA TRBJ1-2 TRBV9 NA CASSVAGVAGGRRSYTF TGTGCCAGCAGCGTTGCAGGGGTAGCAGGTGGACGGCGGAGCTACACCTTC
TRBD1 TRBJ1-1 TRBV2 NA CASSMTGITEAFF TGTGCCAGCAGTATGACAGGGATAACTGAAGCTTTCTTT
NA TRBJ1-1 TRBV27 NA CASSLYLQGVTEAFF TGTGCCAGCAGTTTATACCTACAAGGAGTCACTGAAGCTTTCTTT
NA TRBJ1-6 TRBV25-1 NA CASSEFLGSSPLHF TGTGCCAGCAGTGAATTTCTGGGCAGTTCACCCCTCCACTTT
TRBD1 TRBJ1-1 TRBV7-8 many CASSLAQGGKAFF TGTGCCAGCAGCTTAGCCCAGGGGGGGAAAGCTTTCTTT
NA TRBJ2-1 TRBV11-2 NA CASSLAGAKYNEQFF TGTGCCAGCAGCTTAGCGGGGGCCAAGTACAATGAGCAGTTCTTC
NA TRBJ1-6 TRBV5-1 NA CASSLEISSSYNSPLHF TGCGCCAGCAGCTTGGAAATCTCGAGCTCCTATAATTCACCCCTCCACTTT
NA TRBJ2-7 TRBV28 NA CASSATVTGTYEQYF TGTGCCAGCAGTGCAACCGTGACAGGAACCTACGAGCAGTACTTC
TRBD1 TRBJ2-2 TRBV24-1 NA CATSDSGTGGRRTGELFF TGTGCCACCAGTGATTCCGGGACAGGGGGCCGTAGGACCGGGGAGCTGTTTTTT
NA TRBJ2-1 TRBV27 once CASSSGLILSYNEQFF TGTGCCAGCAGTTCCGGACTTATCCTCTCCTACAATGAGCAGTTCTTC
TRBD1 TRBJ1-2 TRBV19 NA CASTLGGTGAGYTF TGTGCCAGTACCCTTGGGGGGACAGGGGCCGGCTACACCTTC
TRBD2 TRBJ2-1 TRBV19 NA CASSRSRGGLYNEQFF TGTGCCAGTAGTAGATCGCGGGGGGGACTATACAATGAGCAGTTCTTC
TRBD2 TRBJ2-1 TRBV9 NA CASSVVGSGVYNEQFF TGTGCCAGCAGCGTAGTTGGTAGCGGGGTGTACAATGAGCAGTTCTTC
NA TRBJ2-5 TRBV12-3/TRBV12-4 NA CASSLNPGETQYF TGTGCCAGCAGTTTAAACCCAGGGGAGACCCAGTACTTC
NA TRBJ2-3 TRBV7-6 NA CASSLGGQSDTQYF TGTGCCAGCAGCTTGGGGGGCCAATCGGATACGCAGTATTTT
TRBD1 TRBJ1-4 TRBV6-6 NA CASSYPQGASKEKLFF TGTGCCAGCAGTTACCCTCAGGGGGCGTCAAAGGAAAAACTGTTTTTT
TRBD1 TRBJ1-3 TRBV7-2 NA CASSRGLGNTIYF TGTGCCAGCAGCAGGGGGCTTGGAAACACCATATATTTT
NA TRBJ2-1 TRBV6-5 NA CASSYSGAPYNEQFF TGTGCCAGCAGTTACTCGGGCGCCCCCTACAATGAGCAGTTCTTC
TRBD2 TRBJ2-1 TRBV6-4 NA CASSEDLAGGQDEQFF TGTGCCAGCAGTGAGGACCTAGCGGGGGGGCAGGATGAGCAGTTCTTC
TRBD1 TRBJ2-4 TRBV7-9 NA CASSFTGTENIQYF TGTGCCAGCAGTTTTACCGGGACAGAAAACATTCAGTACTTC
NA TRBJ1-5 TRBV30 NA CAWSVGGGDQPQHF TGTGCCTGGAGTGTCGGCGGGGGTGATCAGCCCCAGCATTTT
NA TRBJ2-5 TRBV7-2 NA CASSVGGVRETQYF TGTGCCAGCAGCGTAGGAGGAGTCCGGGAGACCCAGTACTTC
TRBD2 TRBJ2-4 TRBV19 NA CASSIPMGRGVDIQYF TGTGCCAGTAGTATCCCTATGGGGAGGGGAGTGGACATTCAGTACTTC
NA TRBJ1-2 TRBV6-2/TRBV6-3 NA CASSIQGPYGYTF TGTGCCAGCAGTATACAGGGTCCCTATGGCTACACCTTC
TRBD1 TRBJ1-6 TRBV6-6 once CASSLSQGAALHF TGTGCCAGCAGTCTCTCCCAGGGGGCCGCCCTCCACTTT
NA TRBJ1-2 TRBV5-6 NA CASSPGAGLGYTF TGTGCCAGCAGCCCCGGGGCCGGTCTAGGCTACACCTTC